These 21 T cell receptor beta chains share one sample of origin, sequenced in a study of cytomegalovirus exposure and HLA in healthy donors. The table came from immunoSEQ multiplex PCR; TCRdb's copy has only in-frame clones and leaves some out. Of around 61,000 clones in the sample, roughly nine tenths were seen once. The sequenced material came from PBMCs. The receptor source for this set is a man aged 18-30 years in good health and CMV-seronegative.

The chain links TRBV19 to TRBJ1-3; a possible D gene is TRBD1 (6 bases). The CDR3 has 15 residues. Per germline, CDR1 LNHDA and CDR2 SQIVND (reference sequence). V dropped 2 bases and J dropped 0 bases, with 8 bases sitting between them. The CDR3 is CASSIRQVSGNTIYF. The DNA of the CDR3 is TGTGCCAGTAGTATACGACAGGTCTCTGGAAACACCATATATTTT. Filled out from reference TRBV19 and TRBJ1-3, the complete variable domain reads DGGITQSPKYLFRKEGQNVTLSCEQNLNHDAMYWYRQDPGQGLRLIYYSQIVNDFQKGDIAEGYSVSREKKESFPLTVTSAQKNPTAFYLCASSIRQVSGNTIYFGEGSWLTVV.

In its sample, this clone was seen once. The rearrangement links TRBV27 to TRBJ2-7; 9 bases agree with TRBD2. V trimming: 5 bases; J trimming: 0 bases; junction bases outside the gene matches: 11. The germline CDR1 and CDR2 sequences are MNHEY and SMNVEV (reference sequence). The CDR3 runs to 17 residues. The CDR3 sequence is CASSTLGEGLASYEQYF. CDR3 in DNA: TGTGCCAGCAGTACACTGGGGGAGGGACTAGCCTCCTACGAGCAGTACTTC.

The rearrangement links TRBV5-6 to TRBJ2-7, with a tentative D call TRBD2 (5 bases). Germline CDR1 reads SGHDT; CDR2 reads YYEEEE. CDR3 length: 14 amino acids. V lost 0 bases and J 3 bases, leaving 10 bases between the germline ends. The CDR3 nucleotides read TGTGCCAGCAGCTTGGCTCGGGGTGACTACGAGCAGTACTTC. Its protein product is CASSLARGDYEQYF.

The sample holds a few counts of this clone. The rearrangement joins TRBV29-1 to TRBJ1-5; possible D gene TRBD1, 5 bases. CDR3 length: 14 residues. The germline V gene has CDR1 SQVTM and CDR2 ANQGSEA. The germline V and J ends were trimmed by 5 bases and 1 base, with 12 bases remaining between them. CDR3 sequence (DNA): TGCAGCGTTCGTGGCGGGGGGAGCAATCAGCCCCAGCATTTT. Its translation is CSVRGGGSNQPQHF.

The chain is built from TRBV7-2 and TRBJ1-2, with D tentatively TRBD1 (6 bases). Trimming cost V 3 bases and J 3 bases, with 14 bases left between them. The germline gives CDR1 SGHTA, CDR2 FQGNSA. There are 15 residues in the CDR3. The CDR3, as DNA: TGTGCCAGCAGCTTTTTACTGGGGGCAGACTATGGCTACACCTTC. Translation: CASSFLLGADYGYTF.

The V call is TRBV29-1, the J call TRBJ1-1, with 7 bases identical to TRBD1. V lost 5 bases and J lost 5; bases outside the gene matches: 8. Germline V lookup: CDR1 SQVTM, CDR2 ANQGSEA. The CDR3 spans 13 residues. In DNA, the CDR3 is TGCAGCGTTAAAGGGGGCCTCGGGACTGAAGCTTTCTTT. Amino acids: CSVKGGLGTEAFF.

The rearrangement links TRBV12-1 to TRBJ2-6; the D segment call TRBD1 is taken from the table without a DNA check. TRBV12-1 has pseudogene status. The CDR3 totals 16 residues. The DNA of the CDR3 is TGTGCCAGCACCGGACAGGGCCTGTCTGGGGCCAACGTCCTGACTTTC. It translates to CASTGQGLSGANVLTF.

The chain carries TRBV23-1 and TRBJ1-3; D ambiguous. TRBV23-1 is placed among ORFs of uncertain function. The ends were cut back, 6 bases at V and 1 base at J, with 16 bases in the middle. The CDR3 covers 16 residues. The CDR3 sequence: CASSCSGQPSGNTIYF. The CDR3 region has the DNA TGCGCCAGCAGCTGTAGCGGGCAGCCGTCTGGAAACACCATATATTTT.

The chain carries TRBV7-9 and TRBJ2-7, with 9 bases that match TRBD1. The V segment lost 5 bases and the J segment 3 bases; nucleotides outside the gene matches: 2. The CDR3 consists of 13 residues. The germline V gene encodes CDR1 SEHNR and CDR2 FQNEAQ (reference sequence). For the CDR3, the DNA is TGTGCCAGCAGCGGACAGGGGTACTACGAGCAGTACTTC. This gives the protein CASSGQGYYEQYF.

This chain uses TRBV6-5 with TRBJ2-5; a weak D match, TRBD1 (6 bases). The length of the CDR3 is 13 residues. Trimming shortened V by 7 bases and J by 4 bases, and 13 bases separated the two germline ends. The germline V gene encodes CDR1 MNHEY and CDR2 SVGAGI. The CDR3 loop is CASTGRGGETQYF. In nucleotides, the CDR3 is TGTGCCAGCACAGGCAGGGGCGGAGAGACCCAGTACTTC.

The sample holds a few counts of this clone. V usage is TRBV7-2 and J usage is TRBJ2-7, with D perhaps matching TRBD1 (6 bases). V lost 6 bases and J 3 bases, leaving 9 bases between the germline ends. Germline assignment: CDR1 SGHTA and CDR2 FQGNSA. This CDR3 is 12 amino acids long. The CDR3 reads CASRGAGYEQYF. The CDR3, as DNA: TGTGCCAGCAGGGGGGCGGGCTACGAGCAGTACTTC.

The V call is TRBV5-5, the J call TRBJ2-1; possibly TRBD1 for D (5 bases). CDR1 is SGHKS, CDR2 YYEKEE, per germline (reference sequence). V was shortened by 0 bases and J by 9 bases, with 19 bases between the two germline ends. CDR3 length equals 16 residues. CDR3 region: CASSLEIPGLRGEQFF. For the CDR3, the DNA is TGTGCCAGCAGCTTGGAAATTCCGGGCCTAAGGGGTGAGCAGTTCTTC.

The CDR3 nucleotides are TGCGCCAGCAGCCCGGGAGGGCCCACAGATACGCAGTATTTT. Protein sequence: CASSPGGPTDTQYF. This chain connects TRBV5-1 to TRBJ2-3, with 8 bases aligning to TRBD2. J gave up 2 bases and V 4 bases, and 3 bases lay outside the gene matches. In germline, CDR1 is SGHRS, CDR2 YFSETQ. The CDR3 runs to 14 residues.

The chain uses TRBV4-3 and TRBJ2-3; the match to TRBD2 covers 10 bases. V lost 4 bases to trimming and J lost 2 bases; unmatched junction nucleotides: 9. The germline gives CDR1 LGHNA, CDR2 YSLEER. This CDR3 spans 17 amino acids. The CDR3 sequence is CASSRGASGSPTDTQYF. The CDR3 nucleotides read TGCGCCAGCAGCCGAGGGGCTAGCGGGAGCCCCACAGATACGCAGTATTTT.

The genes are TRBV5-5 and TRBJ2-7, with D unclear. The CDR3 has 14 amino acids. V was clipped by 1 base and J by 4 bases, with 12 bases between them. Germline V gives CDR1 SGHKS, CDR2 YYEKEE (reference sequence). The CDR3 bases are TGTGCCAGCAGCTTGTCTTGGCAGGCTTACGAGCAGTACTTC. Translating gives CASSLSWQAYEQYF. The full variable domain, in which reference TRBV5-5 and TRBJ2-7 provide the parts outside the CDR3, is DAGVTQSPTHLIKTRGQQVTLRCSPISGHKSVSWYQQVLGQGPQFIFQYYEKEERGRGNFPDRFSARQFPNYSSELNVNALLLGDSALYLCASSLSWQAYEQYFGPGTRLTVT.

The chain has TRBV4-1 and TRBJ2-7; no definite D call. Trimming removed 4 bases at V and 0 bases at J, with 7 bases between. Per the germline V gene, CDR1 is MGHRA and CDR2 is YSYEKL. The CDR3 covers 13 residues. CDR3 nucleotides: TGCGCCAGCAGCCCGCAGGACTCCTACGAGCAGTACTTC. This encodes CASSPQDSYEQYF.

This clone was recorded once. V gene TRBV12-5 combines with J gene TRBJ2-3; D is undetermined. In germline, CDR1 is LGHNT, CDR2 FRNRAP. Trimming left V 5 bases short and J 5 bases short, with 8 bases between. The CDR3 sequence is 12 residues long. Here the CDR3 DNA reads TGTGCTAGTGGTCCCTCAGGAGATACGCAGTATTTT. This gives the protein CASGPSGDTQYF.

This chain joins TRBV9 and TRBJ1-1; a possible D gene is TRBD1 (5 bases). The CDR3 length is 15 residues. Per the germline V gene, CDR1 is SGDLS and CDR2 is YYNGEE. Trimming removed 0 bases from V and 4 bases from J, with 13 bases in between. The CDR3: CASSVAAGLVTEAFF. CDR3 DNA: TGTGCCAGCAGCGTAGCTGCGGGGCTGGTCACTGAAGCTTTCTTT.

CDR3 nucleotides: TGTGCCAGCAGTTTATACAGGGTGGGTTTAGAGCAGTACTTC. Translating it yields CASSLYRVGLEQYF. The chain uses TRBV28 and TRBJ2-7; D is perhaps TRBD1 (6 bases). This CDR3 spans 14 amino acids. CDR1 and CDR2 from the germline V gene are MDHEN and SYDVKM. Trimming left V 1 base short and J 7 bases short, with 14 bases between.

V and J are TRBV19 and TRBJ2-7; the D is unclear. V was cut by 3 bases and J by 0 bases, with 9 bases left in between. Germline CDR1 LNHDA, CDR2 SQIVND (reference sequence). The CDR3 has 14 amino acids. This CDR3 is CASSIIHSSYEQYF. CDR3 bases: TGTGCCAGTAGTATCATACACAGCTCCTACGAGCAGTACTTC.

This chain joins TRBV19 and TRBJ2-2, with TRBD1 as a possible D gene (5 bases). The CDR3 is 14 residues long. Germline lookup yields CDR1 LNHDA and CDR2 SQIVND (reference sequence). The ends were cut back, 1 base at V and 6 bases at J, with 9 bases in the middle. The CDR3 protein is CASSIGRGSGELFF. In nucleotides, the CDR3 is TGTGCCAGTAGTATAGGTAGGGGATCCGGGGAGCTGTTTTTT.